This is a list of T cell receptor beta chains from one sample in a study of memory CD4+ T cells and cytomegalovirus serostatus. TCRdb's copy holds only in-frame clones and misses some; the assay was immunoSEQ multiplex PCR. The sample has 40,000 to 50,000 clones; 60% to 80% are singletons. Sample: memory CD4+ T cells from blood. All receptors come from an adult in good health and CMV-seropositive. The CDR3 runs from the conserved cysteine through the conserved F or W. The D gene is left open where the match is weak. Some rows have no size entry. The others give once, few or many, or a class for an expanded clone.

CDR3aa	CDR3nt	abundance	j_gene	v_gene	d_gene
CSVEDRGQYTDTQYF	TGCAGCGTTGAAGATCGGGGACAGTACACAGATACGCAGTATTTT	.	TRBJ2-3	TRBV29-1	TRBD1
CASLKGLPTPTDTQYF	TGTGCCAGCCTCAAGGGACTCCCGACTCCCACAGATACGCAGTATTTT	.	TRBJ2-3	TRBV7-2	.
CASSSGGAENYEQYF	TGTGCCAGCAGCTCAGGGGGCGCAGAAAACTACGAGCAGTACTTC	once	TRBJ2-7	TRBV5-4	TRBD1
CASSEGRGAGEKLFF	TGTGCCAGCAGTGAAGGACGAGGGGCTGGAGAAAAACTGTTTTTT	.	TRBJ1-4	TRBV6-1	.
CASSWGTGQETQYF	TGTGCCAGCAGCTGGGGGACAGGGCAAGAGACCCAGTACTTC	.	TRBJ2-5	TRBV5-4	TRBD1
CASSLDRDTDTQYF	TGTGCCAGCAGCTTAGACAGGGACACAGATACGCAGTATTTT	.	TRBJ2-3	TRBV5-8	TRBD1
CASSRAAQETQYF	TGTGCCAGTAGTAGGGCAGCTCAAGAGACCCAGTACTTC	.	TRBJ2-5	TRBV19	.
CASSGYGRGEGTGELFF	TGTGCCAGCAGCGGATACGGGCGGGGCGAGGGAACCGGGGAGCTGTTTTTT	.	TRBJ2-2	TRBV9	.
CASSASGGETQYF	TGTGCCAGCAGCGCAAGCGGGGGGGAGACCCAGTACTTC	.	TRBJ2-5	TRBV4-2	TRBD2
CSFWGVTEAFF	TGCAGCTTTTGGGGTGTCACTGAAGCTTTCTTT	few	TRBJ1-1	TRBV29-1	.
CASSPTVDGYTF	TGTGCCAGCTCACCTACAGTGGATGGCTACACCTTC	.	TRBJ1-2	TRBV18	.
CASSEPGTAIGYTF	TGCGCCAGCAGCGAACCCGGGACAGCGATCGGCTACACCTTC	.	TRBJ1-2	TRBV10-2	TRBD1
CASSLATSGVRPQYF	TGTGCCAGCAGCTTAGCAACTAGCGGGGTGAGGCCCCAGTACTTC	few	TRBJ2-5	TRBV7-6	TRBD2
CTSTRGLAGLKTQYF	TGCACCAGCACCCGAGGACTAGCGGGTTTGAAGACCCAGTACTTC	few	TRBJ2-5	TRBV1	.
CASSPADEQYF	TGTGCCAGCTCACCCGCCGACGAGCAGTACTTC	.	TRBJ2-7	TRBV18	.
CASSPRYRGLNEKLFF	TGTGCCAGCAGCCCCAGATACCGGGGCCTTAATGAAAAACTGTTTTTT	.	TRBJ1-4	TRBV4-2	.